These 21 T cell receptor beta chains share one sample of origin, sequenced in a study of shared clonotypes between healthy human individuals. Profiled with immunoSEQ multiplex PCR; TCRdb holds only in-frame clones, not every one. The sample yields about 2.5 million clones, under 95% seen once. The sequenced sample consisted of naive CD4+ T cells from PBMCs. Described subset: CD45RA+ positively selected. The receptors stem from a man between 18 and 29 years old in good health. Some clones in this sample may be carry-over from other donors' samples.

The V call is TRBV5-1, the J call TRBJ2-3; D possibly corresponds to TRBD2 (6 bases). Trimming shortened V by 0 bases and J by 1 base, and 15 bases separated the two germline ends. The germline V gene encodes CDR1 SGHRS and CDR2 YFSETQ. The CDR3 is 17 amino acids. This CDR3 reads CASSLASAGRGTDTQYF. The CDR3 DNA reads TGCGCCAGCAGCTTGGCCTCGGCGGGAAGGGGCACAGATACGCAGTATTTT.

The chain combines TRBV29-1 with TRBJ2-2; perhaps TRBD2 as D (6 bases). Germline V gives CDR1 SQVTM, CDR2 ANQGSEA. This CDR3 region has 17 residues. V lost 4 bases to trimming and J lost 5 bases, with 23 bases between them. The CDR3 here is CSVVSSGLGGWTGELFF. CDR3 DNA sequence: TGCAGCGTTGTCTCCTCAGGTCTCGGGGGTTGGACCGGGGAGCTGTTTTTT.

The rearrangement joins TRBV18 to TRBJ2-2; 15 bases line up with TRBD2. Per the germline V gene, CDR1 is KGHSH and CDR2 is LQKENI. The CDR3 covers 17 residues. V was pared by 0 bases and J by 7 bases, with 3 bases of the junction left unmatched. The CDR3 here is CASSPPGLAGGDGELFF. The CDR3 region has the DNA TGTGCCAGCTCACCACCGGGACTAGCGGGAGGTGACGGGGAGCTGTTTTTT.

The DNA of the CDR3 is TGTGCCAGCAATTTACTAGCGGGAGTTTCAGATACGCAGTATTTT. This gives the protein CASNLLAGVSDTQYF. This chain connects TRBV2 to TRBJ2-3; 11 bases align to TRBD2. The V gene end was trimmed by 7 bases and the J gene end by 4 bases; junction bases not matched to a gene: 7. The CDR3 length is 15 residues. Looked up from germline, CDR1 is SNHLY and CDR2 is FYNNEI.

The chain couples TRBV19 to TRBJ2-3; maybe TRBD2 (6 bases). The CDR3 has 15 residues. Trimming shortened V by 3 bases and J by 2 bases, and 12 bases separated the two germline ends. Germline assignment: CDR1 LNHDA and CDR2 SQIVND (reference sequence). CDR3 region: CASSIGGILTDTQYF. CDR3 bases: TGTGCCAGTAGTATTGGCGGGATACTCACAGATACGCAGTATTTT.

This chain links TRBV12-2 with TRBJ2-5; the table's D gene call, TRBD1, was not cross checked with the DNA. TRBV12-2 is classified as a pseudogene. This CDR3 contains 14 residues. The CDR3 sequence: CASRLVQGEETQYF. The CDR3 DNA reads TGTGCAAGTCGCTTAGTACAGGGAGAAGAGACCCAGTACTTC.

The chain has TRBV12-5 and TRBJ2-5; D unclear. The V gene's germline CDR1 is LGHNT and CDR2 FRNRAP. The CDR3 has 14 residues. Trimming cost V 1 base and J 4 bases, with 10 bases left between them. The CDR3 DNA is TGTGCTAGTGGTTTGGATACGACCATAGAGACCCAGTACTTC. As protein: CASGLDTTIETQYF.

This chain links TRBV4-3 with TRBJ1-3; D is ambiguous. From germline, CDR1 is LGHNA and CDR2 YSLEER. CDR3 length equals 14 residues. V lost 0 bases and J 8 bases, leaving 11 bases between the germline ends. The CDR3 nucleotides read TGCGCCAGCAGCCAAGAACGCATTGGGGACACCATATATTTT. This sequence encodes CASSQERIGDTIYF.

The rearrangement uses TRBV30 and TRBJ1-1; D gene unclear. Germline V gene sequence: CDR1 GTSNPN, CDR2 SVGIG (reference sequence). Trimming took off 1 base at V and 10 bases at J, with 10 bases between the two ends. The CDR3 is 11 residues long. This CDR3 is CAWSADFGAFF. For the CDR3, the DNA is TGTGCCTGGAGTGCCGACTTTGGAGCTTTCTTT.

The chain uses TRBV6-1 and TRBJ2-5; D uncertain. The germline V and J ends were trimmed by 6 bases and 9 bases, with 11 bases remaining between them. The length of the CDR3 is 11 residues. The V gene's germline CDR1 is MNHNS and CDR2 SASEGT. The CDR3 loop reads CASRSTGSQYF. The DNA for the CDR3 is TGTGCCAGCAGATCCACCGGGTCCCAGTACTTC.

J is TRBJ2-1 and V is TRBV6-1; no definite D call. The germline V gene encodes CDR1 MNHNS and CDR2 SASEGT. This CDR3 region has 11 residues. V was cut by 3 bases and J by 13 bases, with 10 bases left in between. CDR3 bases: TGTGCCAGCAGTGACCAACGCGCCCAGTTCTTC. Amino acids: CASSDQRAQFF.

CDR3 residues: CASSQGSGGRETQYF. In nucleotides, the CDR3 is TGTGCCAGCAGCCAGGGATCAGGGGGCCGGGAGACCCAGTACTTC. V and J are TRBV14 and TRBJ2-5; 8 bases are shared with TRBD1. The V gene's germline CDR1 is SGHDN and CDR2 FVKESK. This CDR3 has 15 amino acids. J gave up 5 bases and V 3 bases, and 8 bases lay outside the gene matches.

The CDR3 DNA follows: TGTGCCAGCAGCTTGGGTAGCGGGAGGGCTTATGAGCAGTTCTTC. This gives the protein CASSLGSGRAYEQFF. This chain joins TRBV5-6 and TRBJ2-1; 11 bases are a match to TRBD2. Germline-derived CDR1 and CDR2 are SGHDT and YYEEEE. The trim removed 0 bases at V and 8 bases at J, leaving 4 bases unmatched. This CDR3 has 15 amino acids.

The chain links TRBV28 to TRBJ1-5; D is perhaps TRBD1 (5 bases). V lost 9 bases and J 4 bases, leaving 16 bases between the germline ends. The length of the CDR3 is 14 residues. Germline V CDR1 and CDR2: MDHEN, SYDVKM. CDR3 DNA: TGTGCCAGTGGGGGAGCTGGTTATAATCAGCCCCAGCATTTT. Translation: CASGGAGYNQPQHF.

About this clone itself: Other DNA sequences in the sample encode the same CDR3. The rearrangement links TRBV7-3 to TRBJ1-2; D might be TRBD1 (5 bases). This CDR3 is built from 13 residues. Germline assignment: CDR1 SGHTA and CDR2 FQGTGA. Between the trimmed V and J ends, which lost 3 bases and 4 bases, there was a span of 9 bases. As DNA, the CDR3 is TGTGCCAGCAGCTTCTCGGGGGGCTATGGCTACACCTTC. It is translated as CASSFSGGYGYTF. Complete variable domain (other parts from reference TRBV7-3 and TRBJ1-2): GAGVSQTPSNKVTEKGKYVELRCDPISGHTALYWYRQSLGQGPEFLIYFQGTGAADDSGLPNDRFFAVRPEGSVSTLKIQRTERGDSAVYLCASSFSGGYGYTFGSGTRLTVV.

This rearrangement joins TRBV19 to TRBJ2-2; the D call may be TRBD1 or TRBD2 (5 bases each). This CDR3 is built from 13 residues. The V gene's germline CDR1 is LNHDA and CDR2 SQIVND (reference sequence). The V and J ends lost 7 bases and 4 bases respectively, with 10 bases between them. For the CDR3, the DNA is TGTGCCAGTAAAGTGAGGGGCACCGGGGAGCTGTTTTTT. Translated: CASKVRGTGELFF.

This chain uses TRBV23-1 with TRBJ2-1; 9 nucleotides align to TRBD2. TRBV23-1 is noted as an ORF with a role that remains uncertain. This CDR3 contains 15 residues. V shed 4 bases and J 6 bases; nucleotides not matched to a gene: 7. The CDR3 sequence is CASSRSSGNPNEQFF. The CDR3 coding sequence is TGCGCCAGCAGTCGATCTAGCGGGAACCCCAATGAGCAGTTCTTC.

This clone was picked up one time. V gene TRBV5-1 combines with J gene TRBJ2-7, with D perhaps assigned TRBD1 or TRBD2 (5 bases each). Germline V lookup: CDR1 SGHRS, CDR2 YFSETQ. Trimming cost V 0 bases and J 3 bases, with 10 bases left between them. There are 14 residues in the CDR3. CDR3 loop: CASSLEGTFYEQYF. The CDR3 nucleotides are TGCGCCAGCAGCTTGGAAGGGACCTTCTACGAGCAGTACTTC.

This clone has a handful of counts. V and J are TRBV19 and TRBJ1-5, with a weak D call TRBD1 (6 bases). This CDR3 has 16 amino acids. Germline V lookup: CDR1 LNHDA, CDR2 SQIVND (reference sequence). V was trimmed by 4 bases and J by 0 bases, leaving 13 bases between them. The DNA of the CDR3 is TGTGCCAGTAGTAACTCAGGGGTATATAGCAATCAGCCCCAGCATTTT. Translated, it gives CASSNSGVYSNQPQHF.

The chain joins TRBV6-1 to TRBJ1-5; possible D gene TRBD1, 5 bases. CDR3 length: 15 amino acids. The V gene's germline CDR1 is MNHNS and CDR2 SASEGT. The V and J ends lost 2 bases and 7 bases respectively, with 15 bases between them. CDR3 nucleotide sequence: TGTGCCAGCAGTGAACAGCTTGCCGGGACGCAGCCCCAGCATTTT. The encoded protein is CASSEQLAGTQPQHF.

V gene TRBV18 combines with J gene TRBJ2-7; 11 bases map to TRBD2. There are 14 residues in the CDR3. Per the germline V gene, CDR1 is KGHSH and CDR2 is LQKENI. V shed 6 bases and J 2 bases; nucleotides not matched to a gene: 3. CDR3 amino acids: CASSGTSGTYEQYF. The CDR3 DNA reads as TGTGCCAGCTCCGGGACTAGCGGAACCTACGAGCAGTACTTC.